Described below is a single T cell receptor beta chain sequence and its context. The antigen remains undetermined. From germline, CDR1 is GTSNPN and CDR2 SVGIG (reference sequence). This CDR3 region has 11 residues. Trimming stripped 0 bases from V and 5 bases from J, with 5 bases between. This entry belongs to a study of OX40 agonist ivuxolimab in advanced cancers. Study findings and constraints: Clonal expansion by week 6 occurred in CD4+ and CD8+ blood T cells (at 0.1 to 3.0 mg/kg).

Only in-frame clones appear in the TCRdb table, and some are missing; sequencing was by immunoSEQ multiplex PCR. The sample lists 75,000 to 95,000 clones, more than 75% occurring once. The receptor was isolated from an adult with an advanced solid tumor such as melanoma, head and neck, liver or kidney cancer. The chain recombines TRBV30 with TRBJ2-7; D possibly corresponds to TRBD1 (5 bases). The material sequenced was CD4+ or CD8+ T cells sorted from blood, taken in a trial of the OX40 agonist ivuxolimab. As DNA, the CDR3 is TGTGCCTGGAGTGTAGGGGACGAGCAGTACTTC. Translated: CAWSVGDEQYF.